Shown below are 19 T cell receptor beta chains from a single sample sequenced in a study of blood T cell repertoires in COVID-19. Sequencing was performed with immunoSEQ multiplex PCR; in TCRdb, only in-frame clones are kept and a portion is missing. The sample shows some 400,000 clones, 70% to 90% of them seen only once. The specimen was peripheral blood. The receptors were sampled from a woman aged 55 to 70 with COVID-19, enrolled during active disease.

The V call is TRBV5-6, the J call TRBJ2-6, with TRBD2 as a possible D gene (5 bases). The length of the CDR3 is 18 residues. Germline values: CDR1 SGHDT, CDR2 YYEEEE. With 6 bases removed from V and 0 bases from J, the gap between germline ends came to 19 bases. CDR3 residues: CASIFRTYMDSGANVLTF. The CDR3 nucleotides are TGTGCCAGCATCTTTAGGACTTACATGGACTCTGGGGCCAACGTCCTGACTTTC.

The chain links TRBV30 to TRBJ1-1; the D gene is possibly TRBD1 (6 bases). This CDR3 region has 14 residues. V lost 4 bases and J lost 1, with 13 bases in between. Per germline, CDR1 GTSNPN and CDR2 SVGIG (reference sequence). In nucleotides, the CDR3 is TGTGCCTGGATCAGGGGTCTGCCGAACACTGAAGCTTTCTTT. Protein: CAWIRGLPNTEAFF.

Details on this clone: The germline gene is not matched at one end of the junction; a read error may be the cause. The chain carries TRBV5-8 and TRBJ2-6, with TRBD1 identical over 7 bases. CDR3 length: 15 amino acids. Germline V gene lookup returns CDR1 SGHTS and CDR2 YDEGEE. CDR3 region: CASSTGASEANVLTF. Written as DNA, the CDR3 is TGTGCCAGCAGCACAGGGGCCTCTGAGGCCAACGTCCTGACTTTC. The variable domain in full, completed from reference TRBV5-8 and TRBJ2-6, reads EAGVTQSPTHLIKTRGQQATLRCSPISGHTSVYWYQQALGLGLQFLLWYDEGEERNRGNFPPRFSGRQFPNYSSELNVNALELEDSALYLCASSTGASEANVLTFGAGSRLTVL.

This clone occurred once. The chain recombines TRBV30 with TRBJ2-5; D is possibly TRBD2 (5 bases). Germline CDR1 reads GTSNPN; CDR2 reads SVGIG (reference sequence). This CDR3 is built from 13 residues. V was shortened by 3 bases and J by 4 bases, with 12 bases between the two germline ends. CDR3: CAWREPGRETQYF. The CDR3 region has the DNA TGTGCCTGGAGGGAACCGGGGAGAGAGACCCAGTACTTC.

This chain joins TRBV28 and TRBJ2-7; the match to TRBD1 covers 11 bases. From germline, CDR1 is MDHEN and CDR2 SYDVKM. The junction had 6 bases not matched to a gene; V was cut back by 5 bases and J by 3 bases. This CDR3 contains 15 residues. CDR3 nucleotides: TGTGCCAGCAGTGGAACCGGGACAGGGGGCTACGAGCAGTACTTC. It yields the protein CASSGTGTGGYEQYF.

The CDR3 coding sequence is TGTGCCAGTAGAACGGACAGGGCGGTTAGCAACACTGAAGCTTTCTTT. Amino acids: CASRTDRAVSNTEAFF. The J gene is TRBJ1-1, the V gene TRBV19, with TRBD1 matching over 8 bases. V trimming: 6 bases; J trimming: 2 bases; junction bases outside the gene matches: 11. Per the germline V gene, CDR1 is LNHDA and CDR2 is SQIVND (reference sequence). The length of the CDR3 is 16 residues.

V usage is TRBV27 and J usage is TRBJ1-5; 11 bases are shared with TRBD1. CDR3 size: 15 residues. Germline assignment: CDR1 MNHEY and CDR2 SMNVEV (reference sequence). Trimming removed 7 bases from V and 3 bases from J; junction bases left unmatched: 5. CDR3 residues: CASKTGQGANQPQHF. The CDR3 DNA reads TGTGCCAGCAAAACCGGACAGGGGGCCAATCAGCCCCAGCATTTT.

V is TRBV3-1 (or the pseudogene TRBV3-2) and J is TRBJ2-3; D might be TRBD2 (5 bases). Germline values: CDR1 LGHDT, CDR2 YNNKEL (reference sequence). This CDR3 has 14 residues. V was pared by 3 bases and J by 1 base, with 8 bases between. In nucleotides, the CDR3 is TGTGCCAGCAGCCACCGGGGTCGCACAGATACGCAGTATTTT. Amino acid sequence: CASSHRGRTDTQYF.

The chain carries TRBV7-9 and TRBJ1-2, with D perhaps matching TRBD1 (5 bases). V lost 5 bases, J lost 2 bases, and 9 bases lay in between. This CDR3 has 13 amino acids. Germline lookup yields CDR1 SEHNR and CDR2 FQNEAQ (reference sequence). This CDR3 is CASSRGQNYGYTF. In DNA, the CDR3 is TGTGCCAGCAGCCGTGGACAAAACTATGGCTACACCTTC.

The table lists this clone with a few counts. The rearrangement links TRBV4-2 to TRBJ2-5, with a weak D call TRBD2 (5 bases). This CDR3 contains 15 residues. CDR1 is LGHNA and CDR2 is YNFKEQ in the germline V gene. V lost 0 bases and J 2 bases, leaving 10 bases between the germline ends. CDR3 in amino acids: CASSQEGREQETQYF. DNA for the CDR3: TGTGCCAGCAGCCAAGAGGGTCGGGAACAAGAGACCCAGTACTTC.

This rearrangement joins TRBV21-1 to TRBJ2-3; the table calls TRBD2, which could not be checked here. TRBV21-1 is noted as a pseudogene. This CDR3 has 15 residues. CDR3 amino acids: CASRRGEAFRDTQYF. The CDR3 coding sequence is TGTGCCAGCAGACGAGGAGAGGCGTTTAGGGATACGCAGTATTTT.

This clone was counted only a few times. The chain employs TRBV6-5 and TRBJ2-6; a weak D match, TRBD2 (7 bases). Per the germline V gene, CDR1 is MNHEY and CDR2 is SVGAGI. This CDR3 region has 15 residues. V lost 6 bases to trimming and J lost 1 base, with 10 bases between them. CDR3: CASSEGGSGANVLTF. The DNA for the CDR3 is TGTGCCAGCAGCGAGGGGGGGTCTGGGGCCAACGTCCTGACTTTC.

This clone was seen once. The chain is built from TRBV9 and TRBJ2-2; maybe TRBD2 (5 bases). Trimming took off 3 bases at V and 5 bases at J, with 11 bases between the two ends. Per germline, CDR1 SGDLS and CDR2 YYNGEE. The CDR3 covers 14 residues. This chain's CDR3 is CASSAQRTTGELFF. The CDR3 DNA is TGTGCCAGCAGCGCCCAGCGGACGACCGGGGAGCTGTTTTTT.

This clone was seen a single time. The J gene is TRBJ1-5, the V gene TRBV15; TRBD1 matches at 7 bases. The CDR3 totals 15 residues. The germline V gene has CDR1 LNHNV and CDR2 YYDKDF (reference sequence). Unmatched junction bases numbered 5, after V lost 4 bases and J lost 2 bases. CDR3 sequence (DNA): TGTGCCACCAGCACCAGAGGGGGCGGCAATCAGCCCCAGCATTTT. Amino acids: CATSTRGGGNQPQHF.

This chain joins TRBV4-2 and TRBJ2-7, with 7 bases identical to TRBD1. V shed 0 bases, J shed 7 bases, and the junction held 3 bases outside the gene matches. This CDR3 is 13 amino acids long. Germline V gives CDR1 LGHNA, CDR2 YNFKEQ. CDR3 residues: CASSQDNRGEQYF. As DNA, the CDR3 is TGTGCCAGCAGCCAAGATAACAGGGGAGAGCAGTACTTC.

The rearrangement links TRBV28 to TRBJ1-2; D is unclear. V was cut by 6 bases and J by 4 bases, with 9 bases left in between. This CDR3 contains 12 residues. Germline V gene lookup returns CDR1 MDHEN and CDR2 SYDVKM. CDR3 nucleotide sequence: TGTGCCAGCAGGAAACTGAGCTATGGCTACACCTTC. This sequence encodes CASRKLSYGYTF.

The rearrangement links TRBV19 to TRBJ2-1; D possibly corresponds to TRBD2 (6 bases). Germline V CDR1 and CDR2: LNHDA, SQIVND (reference sequence). V was trimmed by 1 base and J by 1 base, leaving 11 bases between them. The CDR3 runs to 16 residues. The CDR3 sequence is CASSIGTTESYNEQFF. CDR3 bases: TGTGCCAGTAGTATAGGGACTACCGAGTCCTACAATGAGCAGTTCTTC. Full variable domain (missing parts from reference TRBV19 and TRBJ2-1): DGGITQSPKYLFRKEGQNVTLSCEQNLNHDAMYWYRQDPGQGLRLIYYSQIVNDFQKGDIAEGYSVSREKKESFPLTVTSAQKNPTAFYLCASSIGTTESYNEQFFGPGTRLTVL.

The V gene is TRBV29-1, the J gene TRBJ1-1, with a weak D call TRBD1 (6 bases). This CDR3 comprises 13 residues. Trimming removed 6 bases at V and 4 bases at J, with 15 bases between. CDR1 is SQVTM and CDR2 is ANQGSEA in the germline V gene. For the CDR3, the DNA is TGCAGCGTGGGAATTCAGGGGAGCACTGAAGCTTTCTTT. Translated, it gives CSVGIQGSTEAFF.

This chain joins TRBV25-1 and TRBJ1-1; TRBD1 aligns across 7 bases. The junction had 14 bases not matched to a gene; V was cut back by 7 bases and J by 3 bases. The CDR3 spans 16 residues. CDR1 is MGHDK, CDR2 SYGVNS, per germline. The CDR3 reads CASTEGRRGLDTEAFF. The CDR3 DNA reads TGTGCCAGCACCGAAGGAAGAAGGGGGCTGGACACTGAAGCTTTCTTT.